The rows below give T cell receptor beta chains drawn from one sample of a study of blood T cell repertoires in COVID-19. The protocol was immunoSEQ multiplex PCR, while the TCRdb copy is restricted to in-frame clones and leaves out a portion. The sample yields around 60,000 clones, around 91% seen once. The sequenced material came from peripheral blood. Every receptor here comes from an older woman with active COVID-19. Each CDR3 is given without its conserved first and last residue.

v_gene,CDR3aa
TRBV18,ASSPPAQGGGYT
TRBV12-5,ASGLGFGGSYNEQF
TRBV27,ASSLGGQGTDTQY
TRBV11-2,ASSLSASSYNSPLH
TRBV3-1/TRBV3-2,ASSLSGQETQY
TRBV6-1,ASSELTGVEKLF
TRBV10-3,AISDSQGLYGYT
TRBV3-1/TRBV3-2,ASSQGNRETQY
TRBV18,ASSLIDSTDTQY
TRBV5-4,ASSFDPGTNEKLF
TRBV12-3/TRBV12-4,ASSFQVQPQH
TRBV7-2,ASSWTSGGFSSYEQY
TRBV7-6,ASSPTGGNYGYT
TRBV18,ASSPPNRGHVQDTQY
TRBV4-1,ASSRRTEPNSPLH
TRBV6-5,ASSYPGSTDTQY
TRBV7-9,ASSFGTGNNEQF